Described below is a single T cell receptor beta chain sequence and its context. Its antigen is not identified. This entry comes from a study of graft-versus-host responses after intestinal transplantation. About the research overall: Every one of the recipients received anti-thymocyte globulin induction and afterwards took tacrolimus and steroids for 3 to 4 years.

Profiled with immunoSEQ multiplex PCR; TCRdb holds only in-frame clones, not every one. The data contain some 140,000 clones, approximately 91% of them seen just once; the ten biggest clones take up roughly 0.19%. Findings and caveats of the study: With peak circulating GvH clone levels came an association with early post-transplant HvG declines.

The CDR3 spans 16 residues. Germline CDR1 and CDR2: MGHDK and SYGVNS. The V gene end was trimmed by 3 bases and the J gene end by 6 bases; junction bases not matched to a gene: 13. The chain joins TRBV25-1 to TRBJ2-7; 8 bases map to TRBD1. The TCR sequence derives from a human donor who received an intestinal transplant. Sequences were derived from unstimulated CD4+ T cells sorted from spleen or lymph node cells, sampled before intestinal transplant. In nucleotides, the CDR3 is TGTGCCAGCAGTGACCCGCACGGGACAGGCCCACCCGAGCAGTACTTC. Residues: CASSDPHGTGPPEQYF.